This T cell receptor beta chain was captured by sequencing in a study of T cells in Graves' hyperthyroidism and ophthalmopathy (dated 2019 in TCRdb). Turning to the overall study: Peripheral blood was collected at initial diagnosis, before any treatment. TCR V-J signatures able to tell the groups apart were searched for in a discovery cohort of approximately 95 patients, of whom 43 had Graves' ophthalmopathy and 55 to 60 had stable Graves' hyperthyroidism. An independent validation cohort of fewer than 20 hyperthyroidism patients and approximately 15 patients who later progressed to ophthalmopathy tested prospective prediction of ophthalmopathy. The 90 or so discovery patients were randomly split 7:3 into training and test sets. The study also compared thyroid tissue and blood T-cell repertoires from 6 or 7 Graves' hyperthyroidism patients. Following sampling, methimazole starting at 30 mg daily was given to hyperthyroidism patients, and high-dose intravenous methylprednisolone was given to ophthalmopathy patients. The paper describes TCR Vbeta CDR3 sequencing of around 130 peripheral blood samples, made up of about 41 ophthalmopathy patients, 70 to 75 hyperthyroidism patients and approximately 17 progressor patients. Results and caveats for the whole study, not just this receptor: In validation, progression to ophthalmopathy was predicted by the model with more than 65% sensitivity and roughly 72% specificity, a median of about 6.8 months before onset. No statistical method was used to set the sample size in advance, and investigators knew the group allocation. A 13 V-J signature model separated ophthalmopathy from stable hyperthyroidism, with roughly 88% sensitivity and approximately 81% specificity in cross-validation and 80%/75% in testing. Most expanded thyroid clonotypes (frequency above 0.001) were also detected in blood, suggesting blood repertoires may reflect thyroid immune responses.

About this clonotype itself: Its antigen remains unidentified. No base quality information exists; no much larger clone differs at one position.

The germline V gene encodes CDR1 MDHEN and CDR2 SYDVKM. Inclusive of the bounding cysteine and phenylalanine, the CDR3 is 16 residues long. The kept DNA is CDR3 alone, 48 bases in frame from the first base. Trimming removed 8 bases from V and 3 bases from J, leaving 20 bases between the germline ends. TCR beta CDR3 regions were amplified from RNA transcripts. A first-round RT-PCR of the TCR CDR3 used the HTBI primer set with the Qiagen OneStep RT-PCR kit. Libraries were constructed in a second round of multiplex PCR, after which size selection and purification were performed. Sequencing of the libraries was done on an Illumina HiSeq2000 using paired-end 100 bp reads. The study's own analysis went as follows. SOAPnuke was used to process the raw data, with reads discarded if the reads contained adapters or uncalled bases, had a mean Phred below 15, or lacked an exact constant-primer or identifier match. COPE v1.2.5 was used to merge high-quality paired reads, and clonotypes were defined as unique nucleotide sequences. MiTCR v1.1 was used to align clonotypes to the IMGT TRBV, TRBD and TRBJ reference segments. The analysis included only V-J combinations with a frequency above 0.0001, which together covered 99% to 99.2% of the repertoires. A TCS score was defined as the ratio of F50 (clonal expansion) to E x V (chaos), with BLOSUM62-based TCRdist applied between CDR3 peptides within each V-J. Welch's t-statistics and random forest reduced around 550 V-J features to 10 to 15, which were used in a naive Bayes classifier (R e1071). TCRdb reprocessing: public reads trimmed at Q25 with fastp, clones called with MiXCR, in-frame beta chains kept. For every CDR3 protein sequence, its rows merge into one entry that carries the most common genes and DNA. These V and J calls derive from TCRdb rather than the authors' analysis. The sample records approximately 530,000 distinct CDR3 sequences, around 15% of which are singletons. The ten largest clones represent 15% to 20% of the sample.

A patient counted as having stable Graves' hyperthyroidism if no progression to ophthalmopathy occurred over 18 months of follow-up. The hyperthyroidism patients were between 18 and 65 years old and newly diagnosed, with a disease duration of less than 2 months. Any patient with an uncontrolled infection, another autoimmune disease, pregnancy or lactation was excluded. Clinical symptoms, serum thyroxine and TRAb, thyroid ultrasound, and orbital computed tomography formed the basis for the diagnoses. PBMCs were separated from 7.5 to 10 ml of fresh peripheral blood using Ficoll-Paque density gradient centrifugation. Trizol reagent was used to extract total RNA, and RNA quality was then checked on an Agilent 2100 Bioanalyzer.

The sequencing input was blood. The chain is encoded by TRBV28 joined to TRBJ2-1, and TRBD2 may be the D gene, going by 6 matching bases. The clonotype was recovered from a woman aged 18-35 years with Graves' hyperthyroidism. The CDR3 region has the sequence CASGLRGSPLYNEQFF. The DNA reads TGTGCCAGCGGCCTACGGGGGAGTCCCCTCTACAATGAGCAGTTCTTC.